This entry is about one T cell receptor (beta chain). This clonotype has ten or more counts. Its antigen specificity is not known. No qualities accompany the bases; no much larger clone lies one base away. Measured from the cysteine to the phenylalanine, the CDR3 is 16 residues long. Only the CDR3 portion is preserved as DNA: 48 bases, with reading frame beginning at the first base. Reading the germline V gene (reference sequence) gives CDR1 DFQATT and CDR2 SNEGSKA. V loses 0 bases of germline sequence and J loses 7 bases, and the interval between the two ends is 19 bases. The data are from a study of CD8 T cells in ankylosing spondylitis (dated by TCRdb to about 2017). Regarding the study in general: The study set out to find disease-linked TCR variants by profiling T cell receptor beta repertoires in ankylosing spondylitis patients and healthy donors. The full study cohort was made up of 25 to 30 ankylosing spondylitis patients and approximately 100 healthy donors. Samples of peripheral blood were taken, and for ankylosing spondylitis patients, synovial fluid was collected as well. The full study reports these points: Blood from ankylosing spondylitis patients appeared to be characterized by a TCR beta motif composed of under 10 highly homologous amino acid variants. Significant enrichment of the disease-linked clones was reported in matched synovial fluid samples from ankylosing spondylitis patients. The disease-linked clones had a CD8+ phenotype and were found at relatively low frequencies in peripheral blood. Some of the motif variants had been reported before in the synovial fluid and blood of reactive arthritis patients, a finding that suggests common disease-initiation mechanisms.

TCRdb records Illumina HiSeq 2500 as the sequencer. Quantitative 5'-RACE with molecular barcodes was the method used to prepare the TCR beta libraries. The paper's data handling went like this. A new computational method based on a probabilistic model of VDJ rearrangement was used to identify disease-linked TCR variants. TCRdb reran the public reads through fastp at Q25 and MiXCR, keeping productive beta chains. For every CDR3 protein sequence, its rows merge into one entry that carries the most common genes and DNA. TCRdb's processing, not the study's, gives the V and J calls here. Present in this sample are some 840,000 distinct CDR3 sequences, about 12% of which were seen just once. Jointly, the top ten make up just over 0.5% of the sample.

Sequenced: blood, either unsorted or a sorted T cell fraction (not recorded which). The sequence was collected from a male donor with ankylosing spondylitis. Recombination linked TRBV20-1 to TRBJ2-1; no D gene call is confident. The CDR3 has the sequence CSARDFPMDSLNEQFF. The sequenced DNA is TGCAGTGCTAGAGATTTTCCAATGGATAGTTTGAATGAGCAGTTCTTC.